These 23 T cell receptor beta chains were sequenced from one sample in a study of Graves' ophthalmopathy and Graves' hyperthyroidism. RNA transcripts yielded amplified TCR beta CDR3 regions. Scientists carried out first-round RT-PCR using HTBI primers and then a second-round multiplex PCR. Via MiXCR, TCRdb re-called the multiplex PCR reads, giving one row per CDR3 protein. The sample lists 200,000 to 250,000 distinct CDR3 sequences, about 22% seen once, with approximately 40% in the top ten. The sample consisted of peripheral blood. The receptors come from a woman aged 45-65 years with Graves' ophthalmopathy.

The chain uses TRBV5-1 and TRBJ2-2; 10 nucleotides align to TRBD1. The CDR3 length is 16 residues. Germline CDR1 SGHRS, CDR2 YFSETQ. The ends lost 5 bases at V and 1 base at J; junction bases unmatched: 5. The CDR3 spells CASRPRTGGNTGELFF. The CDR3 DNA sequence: TGCGCCAGCAGACCCCGGACAGGGGGGAACACCGGGGAGCTGTTTTTT.

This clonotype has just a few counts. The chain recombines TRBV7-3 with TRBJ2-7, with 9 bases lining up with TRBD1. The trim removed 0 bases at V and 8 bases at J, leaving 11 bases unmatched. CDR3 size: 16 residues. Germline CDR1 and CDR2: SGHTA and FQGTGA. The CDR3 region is CASSLTAGTGWQKQYF. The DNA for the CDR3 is TGTGCCAGCAGCTTAACGGCCGGGACAGGGTGGCAAAAGCAGTACTTC.

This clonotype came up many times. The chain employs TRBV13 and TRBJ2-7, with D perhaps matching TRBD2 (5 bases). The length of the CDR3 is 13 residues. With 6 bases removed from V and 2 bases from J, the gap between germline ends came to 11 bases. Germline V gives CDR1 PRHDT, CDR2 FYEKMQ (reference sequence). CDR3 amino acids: CASRRPGTYEQYF. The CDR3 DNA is TGTGCCAGCAGGCGCCCGGGGACCTACGAGCAGTACTTC.

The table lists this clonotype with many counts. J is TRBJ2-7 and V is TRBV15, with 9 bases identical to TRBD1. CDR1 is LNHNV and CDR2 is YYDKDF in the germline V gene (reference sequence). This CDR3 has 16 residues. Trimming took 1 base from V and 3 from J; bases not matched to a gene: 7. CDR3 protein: CATSRASGQGYYEQYF. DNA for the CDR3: TGTGCCACCAGCAGAGCCTCGGGACAGGGATACTACGAGCAGTACTTC.

The CDR3 region is CASSRLPLKNGYTF. In DNA form, the CDR3 reads TGTGCCAGCAGTCGCCTACCACTCAAAAATGGCTACACCTTC. The chain uses TRBV6-1 and TRBJ1-2; D unclear. V was trimmed by 5 bases and J by 6 bases, leaving 16 bases between them. Germline assignment: CDR1 MNHNS and CDR2 SASEGT. CDR3 length: 14 residues.

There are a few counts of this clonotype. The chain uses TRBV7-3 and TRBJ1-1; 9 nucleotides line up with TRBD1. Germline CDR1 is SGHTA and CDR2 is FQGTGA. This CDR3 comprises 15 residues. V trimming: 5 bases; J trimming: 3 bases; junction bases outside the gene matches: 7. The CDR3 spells CASSAGTGIDTEAFF. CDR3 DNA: TGTGCCAGCAGCGCCGGGACAGGGATAGACACTGAAGCTTTCTTT.

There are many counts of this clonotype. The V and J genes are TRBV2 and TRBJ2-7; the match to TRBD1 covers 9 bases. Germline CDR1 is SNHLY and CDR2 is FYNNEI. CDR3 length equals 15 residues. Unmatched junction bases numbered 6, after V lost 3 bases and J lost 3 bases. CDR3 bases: TGTGCCAGCAGTGACGGGGGACAGGGACACTACGAGCAGTACTTC. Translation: CASSDGGQGHYEQYF. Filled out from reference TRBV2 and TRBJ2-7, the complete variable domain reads EPEVTQTPSHQVTQMGQEVILRCVPISNHLYFYWYRQILGQKVEFLVSFYNNEISEKSEIFDDQFSVERPDGSNFTLKIRSTKLEDSAMYFCASSDGGQGHYEQYFGPGTRLTVT.

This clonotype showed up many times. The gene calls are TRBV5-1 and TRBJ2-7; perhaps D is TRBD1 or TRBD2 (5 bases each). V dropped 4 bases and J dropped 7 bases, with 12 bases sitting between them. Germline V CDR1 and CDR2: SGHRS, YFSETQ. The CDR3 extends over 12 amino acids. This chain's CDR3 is CASSRGEGEQYF. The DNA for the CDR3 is TGCGCCAGCAGCCGGGGTGAGGGGGAGCAGTACTTC.

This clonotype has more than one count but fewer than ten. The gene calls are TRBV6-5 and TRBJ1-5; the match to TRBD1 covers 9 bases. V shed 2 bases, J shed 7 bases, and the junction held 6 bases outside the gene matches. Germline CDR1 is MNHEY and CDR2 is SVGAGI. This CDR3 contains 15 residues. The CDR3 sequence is CASSYPTGGLQPQHF. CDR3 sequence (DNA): TGTGCCAGCAGTTACCCTACAGGGGGCCTCCAGCCCCAGCATTTT.

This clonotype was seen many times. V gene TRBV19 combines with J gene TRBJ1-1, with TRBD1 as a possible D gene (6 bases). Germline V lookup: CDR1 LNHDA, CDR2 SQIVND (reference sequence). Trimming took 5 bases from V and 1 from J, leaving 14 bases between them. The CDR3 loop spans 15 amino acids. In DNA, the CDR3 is TGTGCCAGTAGTGTACAGGGCCGTCGGAACACTGAAGCTTTCTTT. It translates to CASSVQGRRNTEAFF.

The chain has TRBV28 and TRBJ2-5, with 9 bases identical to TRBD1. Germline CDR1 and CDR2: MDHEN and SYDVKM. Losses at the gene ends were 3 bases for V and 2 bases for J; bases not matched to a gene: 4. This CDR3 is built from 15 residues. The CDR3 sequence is CASSFGGQGQETQYF. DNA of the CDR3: TGTGCCAGCAGTTTCGGGGGACAGGGTCAAGAGACCCAGTACTTC.

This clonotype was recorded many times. Here the CDR3 DNA reads TGTGCCAGCAGCAGACGGGATCTTTGGGAGACCCAGTACTTC. It encodes CASSRRDLWETQYF. This rearrangement joins TRBV11-2 to TRBJ2-5; possibly TRBD2 for D (5 bases). Germline CDR1 is SGHAT and CDR2 is FQNNGV. The V gene lost 5 bases and the J gene lost 5 bases, with 15 bases spanning the gap. The length of the CDR3 is 14 residues. The full variable domain, in which reference TRBV11-2 and TRBJ2-5 provide the parts outside the CDR3, is EAGVAQSPRYKIIEKRQSVAFWCNPISGHATLYWYQQILGQGPKLLIQFQNNGVVDDSQLPKDRFSAERLKGVDSTLKIQPAKLEDSAVYLCASSRRDLWETQYFGPGTRLLVL.

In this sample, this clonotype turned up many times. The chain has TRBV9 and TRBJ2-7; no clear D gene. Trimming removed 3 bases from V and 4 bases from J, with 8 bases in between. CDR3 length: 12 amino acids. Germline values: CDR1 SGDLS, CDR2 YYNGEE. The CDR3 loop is CASSADGYEQYF. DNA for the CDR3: TGTGCCAGCAGCGCCGACGGTTACGAGCAGTACTTC.

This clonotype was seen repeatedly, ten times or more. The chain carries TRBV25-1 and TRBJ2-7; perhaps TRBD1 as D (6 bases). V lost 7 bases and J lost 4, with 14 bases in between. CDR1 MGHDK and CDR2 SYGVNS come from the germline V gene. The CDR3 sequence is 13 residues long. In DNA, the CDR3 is TGTGCCAGCACATCAGACAGGTGGTACGAGCAGTACTTC. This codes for CASTSDRWYEQYF.

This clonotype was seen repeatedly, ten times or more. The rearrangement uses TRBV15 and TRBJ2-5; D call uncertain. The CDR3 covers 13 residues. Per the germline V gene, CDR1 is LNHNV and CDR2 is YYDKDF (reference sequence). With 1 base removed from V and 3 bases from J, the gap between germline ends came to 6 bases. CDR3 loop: CATSRGREETQYF. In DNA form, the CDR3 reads TGTGCCACCAGCAGAGGCAGAGAAGAGACCCAGTACTTC.

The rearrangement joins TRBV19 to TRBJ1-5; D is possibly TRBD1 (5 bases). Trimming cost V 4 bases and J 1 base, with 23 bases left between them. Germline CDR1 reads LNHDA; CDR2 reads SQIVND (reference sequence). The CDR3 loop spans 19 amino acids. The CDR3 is CASSKSSTESLRSNQPQHF. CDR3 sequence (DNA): TGTGCCAGTAGTAAATCTTCGACAGAGTCACTTCGAAGCAATCAGCCCCAGCATTTT.

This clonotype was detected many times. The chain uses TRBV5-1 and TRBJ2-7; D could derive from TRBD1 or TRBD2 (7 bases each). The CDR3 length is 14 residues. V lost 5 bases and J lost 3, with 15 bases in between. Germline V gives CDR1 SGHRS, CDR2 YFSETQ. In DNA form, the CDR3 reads TGCGCCAGCAGTAGCAGGGGGGGAAGCTACGAGCAGTACTTC. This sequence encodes CASSSRGGSYEQYF.

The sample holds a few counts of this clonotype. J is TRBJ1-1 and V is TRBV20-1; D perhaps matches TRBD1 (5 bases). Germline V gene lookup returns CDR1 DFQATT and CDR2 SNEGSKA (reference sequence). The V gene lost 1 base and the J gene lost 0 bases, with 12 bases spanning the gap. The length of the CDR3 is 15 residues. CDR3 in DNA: TGCAGTGCTAGAGGTCGGGGCGTGTTGAACACTGAAGCTTTCTTT. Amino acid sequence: CSARGRGVLNTEAFF.

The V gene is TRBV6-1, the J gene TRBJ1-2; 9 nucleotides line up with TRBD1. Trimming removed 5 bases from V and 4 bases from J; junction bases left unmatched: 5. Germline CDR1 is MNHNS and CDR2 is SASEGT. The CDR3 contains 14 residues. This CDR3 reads CASSQQGAVYGYTF. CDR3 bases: TGTGCCAGCAGTCAACAGGGGGCGGTCTATGGCTACACCTTC.

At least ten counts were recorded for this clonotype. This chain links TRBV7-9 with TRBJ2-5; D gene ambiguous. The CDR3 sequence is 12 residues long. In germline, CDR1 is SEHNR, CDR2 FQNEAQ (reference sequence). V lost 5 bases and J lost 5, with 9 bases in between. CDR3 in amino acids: CASSQNRETQYF. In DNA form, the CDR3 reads TGTGCCAGCAGCCAAAATAGGGAGACCCAGTACTTC.

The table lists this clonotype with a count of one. The CDR3 DNA sequence: TGTGCCAGCAGCCATCGGGACTCACCTAACTATGGCTACACCTTC. Protein product: CASSHRDSPNYGYTF. The V call is TRBV3-1, the J call TRBJ1-2; D may be TRBD1 (5 bases). Trimming took off 3 bases at V and 0 bases at J, with 11 bases between the two ends. The V gene's germline CDR1 is LGHDT and CDR2 YNNKEL (reference sequence). The CDR3 has 15 amino acids.

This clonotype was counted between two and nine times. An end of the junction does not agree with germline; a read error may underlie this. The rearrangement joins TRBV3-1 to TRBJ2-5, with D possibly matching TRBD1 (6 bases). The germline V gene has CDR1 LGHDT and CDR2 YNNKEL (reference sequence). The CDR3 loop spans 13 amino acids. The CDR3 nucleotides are TGTGCCAGCAGTTGGGACATCCAAGGGACCCAGTACTTC. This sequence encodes CASSWDIQGTQYF.

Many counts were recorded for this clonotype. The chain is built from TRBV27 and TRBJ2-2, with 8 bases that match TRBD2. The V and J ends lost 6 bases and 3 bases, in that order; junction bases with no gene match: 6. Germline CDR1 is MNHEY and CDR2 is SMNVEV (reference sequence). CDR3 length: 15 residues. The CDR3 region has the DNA TGTGCCAGCAGATTTCGCGGGAGGTACACCGGGGAGCTGTTTTTT. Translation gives CASRFRGRYTGELFF.